The 2 T cell receptor beta chains presented below share a single source sample, sequenced in a study of T cell responses to AZD1222 COVID-19 vaccine. Only in-frame clones appear in the TCRdb table, and some are missing; sequencing was by immunoSEQ multiplex PCR. This sample has some 130,000 clones, with over 90% found just once. This material consisted of peripheral blood, taken on day 0 of AZD1222 vaccination. These receptors came from an adult in good health.

The chain joins TRBV6-5 to TRBJ1-1, with 7 positions matching TRBD1. This CDR3 comprises 15 residues. With V trimmed by 3 bases and J by 1 base, 5 bases remained unmatched. The germline V gene has CDR1 MNHEY and CDR2 SVGAGI. The CDR3 DNA reads as TGTGCCAGCAGTTATGATCACAGGGGGAACACTGAAGCTTTCTTT. Encoded protein: CASSYDHRGNTEAFF.

The rearrangement links TRBV21-1 to TRBJ1-2. TRBV21-1 constitutes a pseudogene. CDR3 length: 15 amino acids. CDR3: CASSPLGGAGYGYTF. DNA of the CDR3: TGTGCCAGCAGCCCCCTCGGGGGGGCAGGTTATGGCTACACCTTC.